One and the same sample provided the 5 T cell receptor beta chains below, sequenced in a study of T cells in Graves' hyperthyroidism and ophthalmopathy. Amplification of TCR beta CDR3 regions used RNA as the template. TCR CDR3 regions were first amplified by RT-PCR with HTBI primers. TCRdb ran MiXCR on the multiplex PCR reads and lists one entry per CDR3 protein. The sample yields approximately 500,000 distinct CDR3 sequences, around 46% seen once. The sequenced sample consisted of peripheral blood or thyroid tissue (not recorded which). These receptors all stem from a young woman with Graves' hyperthyroidism.

This rearrangement joins TRBV20-1 to TRBJ2-7; 9 bases align to TRBD1. The CDR3 runs to 14 residues. Losses at the gene ends were 3 bases for V and 2 bases for J; bases not matched to a gene: 5. The germline V gene has CDR1 DFQATT and CDR2 SNEGSKA (reference sequence). CDR3 sequence: CSASTGGGPYEQYF. The CDR3 DNA reads TGCAGTGCTAGTACAGGGGGCGGTCCCTACGAGCAGTACTTC.

In regard to this clonotype: A read error is possible here, since a much larger clone lies one base away. The chain combines TRBV10-3 with TRBJ2-7; D is perhaps TRBD1 (6 bases). Germline V lookup: CDR1 ENHRY, CDR2 SYGVKD. Trimming took off 3 bases at V and 6 bases at J, with 27 bases between the two ends. The CDR3 contains 18 residues. CDR3 sequence reads: CAISEGGGVRGLWGEQYF. DNA for the CDR3: TGTGCCATCAGTGAAGGTGGCGGAGTCAGGGGCTTGTGGGGCGAGCAGTACTTC.

Turning to this clonotype: A read error may produce the germline difference seen at one junction end. The gene calls are TRBV7-3 and TRBJ1-4, with TRBD1 identical over 10 bases. Germline lookup yields CDR1 SGHTA and CDR2 FQGTGA. CDR3 length: 16 residues. CDR3 sequence reads: CASSHLGQGENEKLFF. DNA of the CDR3: TGCGCCAGCAGCCATCTTGGACAGGGGGAAAATGAAAAACTGTTTTTT.

The genes are TRBV7-2 and TRBJ1-3, with TRBD1 matching 12 bases. This CDR3 has 16 residues. V shed 5 bases and J 4 bases; nucleotides not matched to a gene: 6. CDR1 and CDR2 (germline): SGHTA, FQGNSA. CDR3 nucleotides: TGTGCCAGCAGCCAGGGACAGGGGGCCACCGGAAACACCATATATTTT. Encoded protein: CASSQGQGATGNTIYF.

This clonotype was counted at least ten times. The rearrangement joins TRBV12-3 or TRBV12-4 to TRBJ2-7; possible D gene TRBD2, 6 bases. The CDR3 contains 14 residues. The V end was cut by 6 bases, the J end by 3 bases, with 15 bases between. The CDR3 protein is CASSPFGGGYEQYF. CDR3 in DNA: TGTGCCAGCAGCCCGTTCGGGGGTGGCTACGAGCAGTACTTC.